This TCR beta chain was obtained from a study of shared clonotypes between healthy human individuals. Points from the study as a whole: The sole specimen, blood, was sampled, and tissue repertoires likely differ. Against clonotypes common to all four donors, non-shared ones had lower generation probabilities.

Clones were sequenced by immunoSEQ multiplex PCR, and TCRdb holds only the in-frame ones, with some missing. The repertoire holds about 2,100,000 clones, with 85% to 95% as singletons. With regard to this clone: Its specificity is unknown.

This CDR3 is 14 amino acids long. Germline V gene data show CDR1 as MNHEY and CDR2 as SMNVEV (reference sequence). Trimming took off 3 bases at V and 9 bases at J, with 15 bases between the two ends. Naive CD8 isolation took CD45RO-negative cells positively selected for CCR7 and excluded terminally differentiated effector memory CD45RA+ cells. What was sequenced was naive CD8+ T cells from PBMCs. The rearrangement joins TRBV27 to TRBJ2-1; D perhaps matches TRBD1 (6 bases). This TCR was recovered from a man aged 18 to 30 in good health. Some clones in this sample may be carry-over from other donors' samples. CDR3 in amino acids: CASSFGQGMIEQFF. The CDR3 DNA follows: TGTGCCAGCAGTTTCGGTCAGGGGATGATTGAGCAGTTCTTC.